Described below is a single T cell receptor beta chain sequence and its context. The antigen remains undetermined. The V segment lost 6 bases and the J segment 4 bases; nucleotides outside the gene matches: 4. Germline V gene data show CDR1 as MNHEY and CDR2 as SVGAGI. The CDR3 covers 15 residues. These data originate in a study of cytomegalovirus exposure and HLA in healthy donors. Study-level information: Around 85 million unique TCR sequences came from HLA-typed donors in an early release.

Points from the study as a whole: An analysis that was carried out later associated 15,000 to 20,000 TCR beta sequences with HLA alleles at 0.05 false discovery rate.

The PCR made use of 60 Vbeta and 13 Jbeta primers. The repertoire was sequenced with immunoSEQ multiplex PCR; TCRdb's copy has only in-frame clones and lacks some. In total, the table holds just under 90,000 clones. The sequence was obtained from a girl under 18 in good health and CMV-seropositive. This chain connects TRBV6-5 to TRBJ2-1; 12 bases line up with TRBD2. The sequencing input was PBMCs. The chain's CDR3 is CASSSGLAGYNEQFF. The CDR3 coding sequence is TGTGCCAGCAGCTCCGGACTAGCGGGGTACAATGAGCAGTTCTTC.